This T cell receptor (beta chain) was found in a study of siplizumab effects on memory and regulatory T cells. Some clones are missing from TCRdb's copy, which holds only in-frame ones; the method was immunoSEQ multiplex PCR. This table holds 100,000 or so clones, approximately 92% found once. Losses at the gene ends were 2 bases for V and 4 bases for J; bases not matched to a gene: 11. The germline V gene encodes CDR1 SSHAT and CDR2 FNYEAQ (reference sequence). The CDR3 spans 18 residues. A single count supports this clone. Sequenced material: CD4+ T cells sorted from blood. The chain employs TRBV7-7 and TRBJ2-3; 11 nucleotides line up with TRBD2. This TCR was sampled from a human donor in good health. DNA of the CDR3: TGTGCCAGCAGCTTAAGGGCTAGCGGGGGGATTAACCCAGATACGCAGTATTTT. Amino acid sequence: CASSLRASGGINPDTQYF. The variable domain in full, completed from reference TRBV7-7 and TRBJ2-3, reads GAGVSQSPRYKVTKRGQDVTLRCDPISSHATLYWYQQALGQGPEFLTYFNYEAQPDKSGLPSDRFSAERPEGSISTLTIQRTEQRDSAMYRCASSLRASGGINPDTQYFGPGTRLTVL.